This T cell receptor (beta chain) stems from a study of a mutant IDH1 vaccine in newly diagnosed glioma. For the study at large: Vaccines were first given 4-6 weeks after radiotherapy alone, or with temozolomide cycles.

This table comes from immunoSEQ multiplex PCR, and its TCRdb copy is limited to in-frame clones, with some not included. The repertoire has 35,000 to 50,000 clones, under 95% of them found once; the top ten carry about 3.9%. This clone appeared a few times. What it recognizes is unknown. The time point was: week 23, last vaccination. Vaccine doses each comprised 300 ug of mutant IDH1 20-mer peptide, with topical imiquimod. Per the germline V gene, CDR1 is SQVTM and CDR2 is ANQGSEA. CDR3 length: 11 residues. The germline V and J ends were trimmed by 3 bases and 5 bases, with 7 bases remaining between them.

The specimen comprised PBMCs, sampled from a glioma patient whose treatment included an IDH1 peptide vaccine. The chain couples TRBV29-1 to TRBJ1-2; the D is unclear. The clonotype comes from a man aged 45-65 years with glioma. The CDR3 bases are TGCAGCGTTGATTCCGTTTATGGCTACACCTTC. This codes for CSVDSVYGYTF.